The 9 T cell receptor beta chains below come from one sample, sequenced in a study of blood T cell repertoires in COVID-19. Repertoires were generated with immunoSEQ multiplex PCR, while TCRdb's copy carries only in-frame clones and drops some. The sample shows around 63,000 clones, approximately 90% of them seen only once. The sequenced sample was peripheral blood. These receptors all come from an older woman with acute or convalescent COVID-19.

The V gene is TRBV20-1, the J gene TRBJ2-3; 8 positions match TRBD2. V was clipped by 3 bases and J by 5 bases; unmatched bases: 7. The germline V gene has CDR1 DFQATT and CDR2 SNEGSKA (reference sequence). The CDR3 loop spans 14 amino acids. This CDR3 is CSASPGRAEDTQYF. CDR3 DNA: TGCAGTGCTAGTCCCGGGAGGGCCGAAGATACGCAGTATTTT.

The table lists this clone with a count of one. J is TRBJ1-5 and V is TRBV6-5; D gene uncertain. Per germline, CDR1 MNHEY and CDR2 SVGAGI. The CDR3 runs 12 residues. V was clipped by 7 bases and J by 3 bases, with 7 bases between them. DNA of the CDR3: TGTGCCAGCACCCAGTACAATCAGCCCCAGCATTTT. As protein: CASTQYNQPQHF.

This sequence joins TRBV29-1 and TRBJ2-5; D possibly corresponds to TRBD2 (5 bases). The CDR3 is 12 amino acids. The V gene lost 3 bases and the J gene lost 5 bases, with 10 bases spanning the gap. Per the germline V gene, CDR1 is SQVTM and CDR2 is ANQGSEA. Written as DNA, the CDR3 is TGCAGCGTTGACCCCCGAGGGGAGACCCAGTACTTC. This encodes CSVDPRGETQYF. The full variable domain, rest sourced from reference TRBV29-1 and TRBJ2-5, is SAVISQKPSRDICQRGTSLTIQCQVDSQVTMMFWYRQQPGQSLTLIATANQGSEATYESGFVIDKFPISRPNLTFSTLTVSNMSPEDSSIYLCSVDPRGETQYFGPGTRLLVL.

The rearrangement uses TRBV18 and TRBJ1-2; no firm D call. V lost 8 bases and J 2 bases, leaving 12 bases between the germline ends. Germline CDR1 reads KGHSH; CDR2 reads LQKENI. CDR3 length equals 13 residues. As DNA, the CDR3 is TGTGCCAGCACGGGGTCCGCAAACTATGGCTACACCTTC. This encodes CASTGSANYGYTF.

The DNA for the CDR3 is TGTGCCAGCACCACTATCCAGGGTAGTGAGACCCAGTACTTC. Amino acid sequence: CASTTIQGSETQYF. The chain links TRBV28 to TRBJ2-5; tentatively, D is TRBD1 (5 bases). Germline lookup yields CDR1 MDHEN and CDR2 SYDVKM. The V and J ends lost 7 bases and 5 bases respectively, with 17 bases between them. There are 14 residues in the CDR3.

The rearrangement uses TRBV7-2 and TRBJ1-1; 8 bases align to TRBD1. The junction had 3 bases not matched to a gene; V was cut back by 5 bases and J by 4 bases. Germline-derived CDR1 and CDR2 are SGHTA and FQGNSA. The CDR3 covers 13 residues. Here the CDR3 DNA reads TGTGCCAGCAGCCGAACAGGGGGCACTGAAGCTTTCTTT. Residues: CASSRTGGTEAFF.

The chain has TRBV19 and TRBJ1-6, with TRBD1 matching over 9 bases. Germline V gene sequence: CDR1 LNHDA, CDR2 SQIVND (reference sequence). CDR3 length: 16 amino acids. Germline trimming cut 5 bases from V and 10 bases from J; bases unmatched to any gene: 12. This chain's CDR3 is CASSSFSGTGRSPLHF. Here the CDR3 DNA reads TGTGCCAGTAGTTCCTTCTCCGGGACAGGGAGGTCACCCCTCCACTTT.

V usage is TRBV28 and J usage is TRBJ1-2, with a tentative D call TRBD1 (5 bases). The CDR3 spans 11 residues. Trimming took off 7 bases at V and 9 bases at J, with 12 bases between the two ends. CDR1 is MDHEN, CDR2 SYDVKM, per germline. CDR3: CASTSGTSYTF. In nucleotides, the CDR3 is TGTGCCAGCACTTCCGGGACTAGCTACACCTTC.

This sequence joins TRBV5-1 and TRBJ1-2; possibly TRBD1 for D (5 bases). V was pared by 3 bases and J by 0 bases, with 12 bases between. CDR3 length: 15 amino acids. Germline values: CDR1 SGHRS, CDR2 YFSETQ. The CDR3 DNA reads as TGCGCCAGCAGCTGGGGGGACGTCTCTAACTATGGCTACACCTTC. Protein: CASSWGDVSNYGYTF. Full variable domain (rest looked up from reference TRBV5-1 and TRBJ1-2): KAGVTQTPRYLIKTRGQQVTLSCSPISGHRSVSWYQQTPGQGLQFLFEYFSETQRNKGNFPGRFSGRQFSNSRSEMNVSTLELGDSALYLCASSWGDVSNYGYTFGSGTRLTVV.